This T cell receptor (beta chain) was documented in a study of cytomegalovirus exposure and HLA in healthy donors. Study outcomes and limitations: It was shown in a later analysis that HLA-associated TCR beta chains were more clonally expanded than other, equally common chains. Researchers left out some V segments, among them TRBV6-2 and TRBV6-3, as indistinguishable. Associated with cytomegalovirus, according to the listing, were about 160 TCR beta chains.

The CDR3 loop spans 14 amino acids. In germline, CDR1 is SGDLS, CDR2 YYNGEE. V lost 0 bases, J lost 5 bases, and 11 bases lay in between. About this clone: Its antigen is not identified.

Researchers ran the PCR with 60 Vbeta and 13 Jbeta primers. The data were produced by immunoSEQ multiplex PCR, yet TCRdb's version contains in-frame clones alone and is incomplete. The repertoire includes hundreds of thousands of clones, 60% to 85% of them detected once, and around 15% sits in the top ten. The rearrangement joins TRBV9 to TRBJ2-5, with D possibly matching TRBD1 (6 bases). The sequenced sample was PBMCs. This receptor was taken from a man between 40 and 49 years old in good health and CMV-seronegative. The CDR3, as DNA: TGTGCCAGCAGCGTAGGCAGGGGCGGTGAGACCCAGTACTTC. Its translation: CASSVGRGGETQYF.